Presented here are 6 T cell receptor beta chains from one specimen sequenced in a study of blood T cell repertoires in COVID-19. Using immunoSEQ multiplex PCR, the repertoire was profiled, and TCRdb retains in-frame clones only, with some absent. The table records around 180,000 clones, around 88% of them present only once. Sequencing input: peripheral blood. These receptors all come from a woman aged 25 to 39 with acute or convalescent COVID-19.

J is TRBJ2-1 and V is TRBV7-2, with TRBD2 identical over 12 bases. The V gene end was trimmed by 1 base and the J gene end by 10 bases; junction bases not matched to a gene: 5. Germline values: CDR1 SGHTA, CDR2 FQGNSA. This CDR3 region has 15 residues. CDR3 residues: CASSLGASGRAEQFF. Written as DNA, the CDR3 is TGTGCCAGCAGCTTAGGCGCTAGCGGGAGGGCAGAGCAGTTCTTC.

As for this clone: At one end, the junction sequence differs from germline, possibly due to a read error. This chain connects TRBV19 to TRBJ1-5; a possible D gene is TRBD1 (5 bases). Germline CDR1 and CDR2: LNHDA and SQIVND (reference sequence). The CDR3 is 15 amino acids. Written as DNA, the CDR3 is TGTGCCAGTAGTTTAGAGAGGACAAGCAATCAGCCCCAGCATTTT. Translation gives CASSLERTSNQPQHF.

The chain combines TRBV21-1 with TRBJ2-2; no DNA check was done on the table's D call, TRBD1. TRBV21-1 is deemed a pseudogene. CDR3 size: 15 residues. In DNA, the CDR3 is TGTGCCGCCCTCACCCAACAGGGGAACACCGGGGAGCTGTTTTTT. This codes for CAALTQQGNTGELFF.

The gene calls are TRBV5-1 and TRBJ1-1; D is uncertain. Germline CDR1 SGHRS, CDR2 YFSETQ. V lost 3 bases and J lost 0, with 9 bases in between. CDR3 length: 14 amino acids. The CDR3 loop is CASSSLQMNTEAFF. The CDR3 region has the DNA TGCGCCAGCAGCTCGCTCCAGATGAACACTGAAGCTTTCTTT.

This clone is a singleton in its sample. J is TRBJ2-7 and V is TRBV5-1; tentative D call: TRBD2 (5 bases). Trimming left V 7 bases short and J 2 bases short, with 13 bases between. This CDR3 has 13 amino acids. CDR1 is SGHRS and CDR2 is YFSETQ in the germline V gene. The CDR3 spells CASARVGPYEQYF. Written as DNA, the CDR3 is TGCGCCAGCGCGCGGGTCGGACCCTACGAGCAGTACTTC.

The chain is built from TRBV6-2 or TRBV6-3 and TRBJ2-7, with D possibly matching TRBD2 (5 bases). CDR1 is MNHEY, CDR2 SVGEGT, per germline. Between the trimmed V and J ends, which lost 7 bases and 0 bases, there was a span of 10 bases. This CDR3 region has 13 residues. The chain's CDR3 is CASNPAASYEQYF. Here the CDR3 DNA reads TGTGCCAGCAACCCAGCGGCCTCCTACGAGCAGTACTTC.